This T cell receptor (beta chain) was recovered during a study of blood T cell repertoires in COVID-19 (TCRdb year 2020). For the study in its entirety: Samples covering the acute and convalescent phases of COVID-19 were provided by collaborators in the United States, Italy and Spain. The prospective study material was composed of cDNA or gDNA derived from T cells, B-cell-depleted T cells, or PBMCs. Subjects who had been exposed to COVID-19, were actively infected with it, or had recovered from it provided the deeply sampled blood TCRbeta repertoires that made up the dataset. The repertoires were released in a freely available public database meant as a resource for research on the immune response to SARS-CoV-2. Samples were obtained from the ongoing ImmuneRACE study (first 160 participants) and from 1,254 subjects provided by 6 global collaborators. Sample metadata almost always included a de-identified subject ID, COVID-19 status, age in years and sex. Where HLA class I and class II types were available, the types were taken from metadata supplied by the sample provider, not from assay-based typing. What the research found in general, with its limitations: The quantity of clinical and demographic metadata differed by source and by participant and was supplied without curation.

Taken from the germline V gene, the CDR1 and CDR2 loops are MNHEY and SVGAGI. V is shortened by 5 bases, J by 0 bases, and the region joining them spans 11 bases. The CDR3, from cysteine to phenylalanine, totals 15 residues. The CDR3 DNA has 45 bases and is translated from base 1. TCRbeta CDR3 regions were amplified from genomic DNA by means of the immunoSEQ Assay, a bias-controlled multiplex PCR. Turning to the authors' computational methods: Nucleated cell counts per sample were estimated from amplification of reference gene primers within the assay. Sequence reads were collapsed and filtered to measure the absolute abundance of every unique TCRbeta CDR3 rearrangement. For each sample, productive Simpson clonality was calculated as the square root of Simpson's diversity index across productive rearrangements. This is the immuneACCESS table as TCRdb keeps it, with only in-frame sequences that have V and J called. A part of the clones is gone; compared with another copy, unresolved V genes explain less than half, and the rest is unexplained. That table furnishes V, J and clone size, whereas the DNA furnished D and trimming. For this sample there are 150,000 to 200,000 clones; 75% to 90% appear just once. 10% to 15% of the sample is in the top ten clones.

About this clone itself: Its target antigen remains unknown. There are no base qualities to consult, and no much larger clone falls within one base.

Participants in the prospective study were enrolled through a virtual design, were aged about 18 to 89 years, and lived in 24 United States geographic areas. Cohort assignment in the prospective study relied on participant-reported clinical history from a screening survey and a study questionnaire. For ImmuneRACE Cohort 3, a participant was defined as recovered based on two consecutive negative NP/OP PCR tests, clearance by a healthcare professional, or resolution of symptoms. In the prospective study, mobile phlebotomists collected whole blood, serum and a nasopharyngeal or oropharyngeal swab from each participant. Prospective study participants could optionally give additional blood draws and questionnaires over an approximately two-month period. Before DNA extraction, blood samples from the prospective study were shipped at room temperature or frozen.

Here the chain combines TRBV6-5 and TRBJ2-4; a weak D assignment points to TRBD1 (5 bases agree). Specimen: PBMCs or T cells enriched from blood (not recorded which). This receptor was identified in an older woman who had recovered from COVID-19. The DNA sequence is TGTGCCAGCAGTCGACAGTCTTTAGCCAAAAACATTCAGTACTTC. Translated, it reads CASSRQSLAKNIQYF.